This T cell receptor beta chain was recovered during a study of beta chain features in type 1 diabetes. This clone was seen more than once but under ten times. No antigen is known for it. The study reverse transcribed the entire isolated RNA, so it sequenced expressed TCRB transcripts. There were about 3.57 million reads on average in the naive, central memory and regulatory T cell samples. TCRdb's copy holds only in-frame clones and misses some; the assay was immunoSEQ multiplex PCR. This table has 680,000 or so clones, roughly a sixth appearing once. Overall study results and limits: Patients with Type 1 diabetes showed moderately but significantly shorter TCRB CDR3s in all four CD4+ subsets. Within patients, naive, central memory and Treg TCRB repertoires seemed more similar than within healthy donors.

What was sequenced was naive CD4+ T cells from blood. The source of this sequence is a young man in good health.

CDR3 in amino acids: CASSYTGGVVEQYF. The CDR3 bases are TGTGCCAGCAGCTATACAGGGGGGGTTGTCGAGCAGTACTTC. This chain joins TRBV27 and TRBJ2-5; D perhaps matches TRBD1 (8 bases). The J call may be mistaken, given a closer DNA end match to TRBJ2-7. CDR1 and CDR2 (germline): MNHEY, SMNVEV (reference sequence). The CDR3 spans 14 residues.